Listed below are T cell receptor beta chains from one sample, sequenced in a study of cytomegalovirus exposure and HLA in healthy donors. The assay was immunoSEQ multiplex PCR, and TCRdb's table has in-frame clones only and misses some. The table has around 170,000 clones, 82% seen once. Material for sequencing was PBMCs. The receptors come from a middle-aged man in good health and CMV-seronegative. Both conserved end residues are part of each CDR3. The D gene is left open where the match is weak. Clone size is shown for a subset of rows, as once, few, many or a class of expanded clone.

d_gene	v_gene	j_gene	abundance	CDR3nt	CDR3aa
-	TRBV15	TRBJ1-3	-	TGTGCCACCAGCAGAGATTTCCGTGAGGGAGGCGGAAACACCATATATTTT	CATSRDFREGGGNTIYF
TRBD1	TRBV28	TRBJ2-5	-	TGTGCCAGCAGTTTAGAGGGGGCGCACGGTGAGACCCAGTACTTC	CASSLEGAHGETQYF
-	TRBV11-2	TRBJ2-1	-	TGTGCCAGCAACATTACGAGATGGGCAGGGGAGTACAATGAGCAGTTCTTC	CASNITRWAGEYNEQFF
TRBD2	TRBV28	TRBJ2-3	-	TGTGCCAGCAGAACAGCGGGAGCGGGTACAGATACGCAGTATTTT	CASRTAGAGTDTQYF
TRBD2	TRBV7-9	TRBJ2-1	-	TGTGCCAGCAGCCCGCATGAGGGACTAGGGTACAATGAGCAGTTCTTC	CASSPHEGLGYNEQFF
-	TRBV25-1	TRBJ2-7	-	TGTGCCAGCAGTGAGGGGCAAGGCGAGGTCTACGAGCAGTACTTC	CASSEGQGEVYEQYF
-	TRBV7-3	TRBJ1-1	-	TGTGCCAGCAGCTCGGGTCAGAACACTGAAGCTTTCTTT	CASSSGQNTEAFF
-	TRBV5-4	TRBJ1-2	once	TGTGCCAGCAGCTTGGCCGGGGTCGTAGGAGGCTACACCTTC	CASSLAGVVGGYTF
-	TRBV10-3	TRBJ2-3	-	TGTGCCATCAGTTACGGCCAGGACACAGATACGCAGTATTTT	CAISYGQDTDTQYF
-	TRBV7-2	TRBJ1-1	-	TGTGCCAGTAGTAAGGGCAGGGGGAACACTGAAGCTTTCTTT	CASSKGRGNTEAFF
TRBD1	TRBV5-4	TRBJ2-1	-	TGTGCCAGCAGAAGGGGACAGGGGGAGAGCTACAATGAGCAGTTCTTC	CASRRGQGESYNEQFF
TRBD1	TRBV30	TRBJ2-5	-	TGTGCCTGGACCGGGACAGCAGGCCAAGAGACCCAGTACTTC	CAWTGTAGQETQYF
TRBD2	TRBV6-6	TRBJ2-2	-	TGTGCCAGCAGGCTAGCGGGCCTTGCCGGGGAGCTGTTTTTT	CASRLAGLAGELFF
TRBD1	TRBV5-1	TRBJ2-7	-	TGCGCCAGCAGCCCAGCACGGTCGACAGGGTTCTACGAGCAGTACTTC	CASSPARSTGFYEQYF
-	TRBV25-1	TRBJ1-1	few	TGTGCCAGCAGTGGGGTTGAGGGCAGGGGAAAAGCTTTCTTT	CASSGVEGRGKAFF
TRBD2	TRBV4-3	TRBJ2-1	few	TGCGCCAGCAGCCAAGGGCGAGCGGGAGATCTCCTTAATGAGCAGTTCTTC	CASSQGRAGDLLNEQFF
-	TRBV30	TRBJ1-1	-	TGTGCCTGGAGTGTAAGGTTGGGGAGCACTGAAGCTTTCTTT	CAWSVRLGSTEAFF
-	TRBV2	TRBJ1-1	-	TGTGCCAGCAGTGTTCAGGGTAGCACTGAAGCTTTCTTT	CASSVQGSTEAFF
-	TRBV7-9	TRBJ1-2	-	TGTGCCAGCAGCTTAGTCAGGGACTATGGCTACACCTTC	CASSLVRDYGYTF
TRBD2	TRBV2	TRBJ2-5	-	TGTGCCAGCAGTTCAAGACTAGCGGGGATCCAAGAGACCCAGTACTTC	CASSSRLAGIQETQYF
-	TRBV11-2	TRBJ2-2	-	TGTGCCAGCAGCTTAGTAACCGGGAGGGAGCTGTTTTTT	CASSLVTGRELFF
TRBD1	TRBV7-2	TRBJ2-1	-	TGTGCCAGCAGCTTAGGGCAGGGGGCGAGCAATGAGCAGTTCTTC	CASSLGQGASNEQFF
-	TRBV28	TRBJ1-5	-	TGTGCCAGCAGTGCAGGAGGAGGCAATCAGCCCCAGCATTTT	CASSAGGGNQPQHF
TRBD2	TRBV28	TRBJ2-1	-	TGTGCCAGCACCTCTGGCGGGAGATCCTACAATGAGCAGTTCTTC	CASTSGGRSYNEQFF
TRBD1	TRBV18	TRBJ1-4	-	TGTGCCAGCTCAGCTAACAGGGGGAACGAAAAACTGTTTTTT	CASSANRGNEKLFF
TRBD2	TRBV18	TRBJ2-1	few	TGTGCCAGCTCACCCTCCGGACTAGCGGGGGTAAATGAGCAGTTCTTC	CASSPSGLAGVNEQFF
-	TRBV27	TRBJ2-7	-	TGTGCCAGCAGTTTATGGCCGGGTCCCTTAGTGTCCTACGAGCAGTACTTC	CASSLWPGPLVSYEQYF
-	TRBV30	TRBJ2-3	few	TGTGCCTGGGGGCCCGCAGGTGCCAGCACAGATACGCAGTATTTT	CAWGPAGASTDTQYF
TRBD1	TRBV25-1	TRBJ1-1	-	TGTGCCAGCAGTGATTGGACAGGGAACACTGAAGCTTTCTTT	CASSDWTGNTEAFF
-	TRBV29-1	TRBJ2-3	once	TGCAGCGTTGCCCAGGGCACAGATACGCAGTATTTT	CSVAQGTDTQYF
-	TRBV6-5	TRBJ2-5	-	TGTGCCAGCAGTTACTCGAGTTCCCAAGAGACCCAGTACTTC	CASSYSSSQETQYF
TRBD2	TRBV5-1	TRBJ2-5	-	TGCGCCAGCAGCTTCGCGGGAGCTCTGGAGACCCAGTACTTC	CASSFAGALETQYF
-	TRBV19	TRBJ1-5	once	TGTGCCAGTAGCCGAATTGCACAGGGATTCAATCAGCCCCAGCATTTT	CASSRIAQGFNQPQHF
-	TRBV29-1	TRBJ2-7	-	TGCAGCGTACGACAAGAGTACGAGCAGTACTTC	CSVRQEYEQYF
TRBD2	TRBV28	TRBJ2-3	-	TGTGCCAGCAGAACGGGAGGGGAGACGCAGTATTTT	CASRTGGETQYF
TRBD1	TRBV15	TRBJ2-1	-	TGTGCCACCAGCAGAGCAGGGGGCTTCTATCCGGGTGAGCAGTTCTTC	CATSRAGGFYPGEQFF
-	TRBV7-9	TRBJ1-4	-	TGTGCCAGCAGCTTAGGAAGGGGAAATGAAAAACTGTTTTTT	CASSLGRGNEKLFF
TRBD1	TRBV30	TRBJ2-5	-	TGTGCCTGGCGTCATGACAGGGGGCAAAGAGAGACCCAGTACTTC	CAWRHDRGQRETQYF
-	TRBV7-2	TRBJ1-2	-	TGTGCCAGCAGCCCCACGACAGCGCCCTATGGCTACACCTTC	CASSPTTAPYGYTF
TRBD1	TRBV28	TRBJ1-5	-	TGTGCCAGCAGTTTACTACAGGGGGACAATCAGCCCCAGCATTTT	CASSLLQGDNQPQHF
-	TRBV7-6	TRBJ2-7	-	TGTGCCAGCAGCTTAGTTCTCAGCTCCTACGAGCAGTACTTC	CASSLVLSSYEQYF
TRBD2	TRBV5-5	TRBJ2-1	-	TGTGCCAGTAGCTTGGGTAGCGGGGGTGCCTACAATGAGCAGTTCTTC	CASSLGSGGAYNEQFF
-	TRBV28	TRBJ1-2	-	TGTGCCAGCAGTTCGACAGCCGGGGGTCATGGCTACACCTTC	CASSSTAGGHGYTF
TRBD2	TRBV7-2	TRBJ2-5	-	TGTGCCAGCAGCCCGAAGGGGACTAGCGGGGGAGAGACCCAGTACTTC	CASSPKGTSGGETQYF
-	TRBV5-6	TRBJ2-1	once	TGTGCCAGCAGCTTGATGCAGGGCTACAATGAGCAGTTCTTC	CASSLMQGYNEQFF
TRBD1	TRBV18	TRBJ1-1	-	TGTGCCAGCTCACCGATTTTGGGGGACAGCCTTACTGAAGCTTTCTTT	CASSPILGDSLTEAFF
-	TRBV9	TRBJ1-2	-	TGTGCCAGCAGCGCACCCGCCGGGTGGGATGGCTACACCTTC	CASSAPAGWDGYTF
-	TRBV6-5	TRBJ2-3	-	TGTGCCAGCAGTTACAGGGGAACTAGCACAGATACGCAGTATTTT	CASSYRGTSTDTQYF
-	TRBV9	TRBJ1-2	once	TGTGCCAGCAGCGTAGGTCAGGGTAGTGGCTACACCTTC	CASSVGQGSGYTF
-	TRBV25-1	TRBJ2-7	-	TGTGCCAGCAGTGGGGACATGAGCTCCTACGAGCAGTACTTC	CASSGDMSSYEQYF
TRBD1	TRBV6-5	TRBJ1-1	few	TGTGCCAGCAGTCAGGGGGCTGAAGCTTTCTTT	CASSQGAEAFF
TRBD2	TRBV4-1	TRBJ2-2	-	TGCGCCAGCAGCCAAGCCGCGGGAGTAGAAACCGGGGAGCTGTTTTTT	CASSQAAGVETGELFF
TRBD1	TRBV5-5	TRBJ2-2	once	TGTGCCAGCAGCAGGGGGAATCGACAGGGGACCGGGGAGCTGTTTTTT	CASSRGNRQGTGELFF